Below, 10 T cell receptor beta chains from the same sample are listed, as sequenced in a study of ipilimumab plus nivolumab after autologous stem cell transplantation. Sequenced by immunoSEQ multiplex PCR; TCRdb stores in-frame clones only, minus some. The sample carries 12,000 or so clones, under 80% recorded once. The sample consisted of PBMCs, taken in a trial of ipilimumab plus nivolumab as post-transplant consolidation. The receptor source for this set is a male donor with multiple myeloma.

The gene calls are TRBV2 and TRBJ2-5, with 8 bases identical to TRBD1. The CDR3 consists of 20 residues. Germline V gene data show CDR1 as SNHLY and CDR2 as FYNNEI. V lost 6 bases to trimming and J lost 2 bases; unmatched junction nucleotides: 23. CDR3 in amino acids: CASRRGSAGGLAAEQETQYF. The CDR3 DNA sequence: TGTGCCAGCAGAAGGGGGTCGGCAGGGGGCCTCGCTGCGGAGCAAGAGACCCAGTACTTC.

Concerning this clone: At one of its ends the junction is not consistent with the germline gene, which may arise from a read error. The sample holds other DNA sequences that translate to the same CDR3. This rearrangement joins TRBV7-2 to TRBJ2-6; D is ambiguous. Per the germline V gene, CDR1 is SGHTA and CDR2 is FQGNSA. The CDR3 is 14 amino acids. The CDR3 spells CASSLSSGANVLTF. CDR3 sequence (DNA): TGTGCCAGTAGCTTAAGCTCTGGGGCCAACGTCCTGACTTTC.

This clone showed up just a few times. This rearrangement joins TRBV11-2 to TRBJ2-2; D may be TRBD1 (6 bases). The CDR3 consists of 12 residues. V was trimmed by 5 bases and J by 8 bases, leaving 9 bases between them. The germline gives CDR1 SGHAT, CDR2 FQNNGV. The CDR3 region has the DNA TGTGCCAGCAGCCTTGGACAGGGGGAGCTGTTTTTT. Amino acid sequence: CASSLGQGELFF.

Of note for this clone: An end of the junction differs from the germline gene, which may be a read error. This sequence joins TRBV10-3 and TRBJ2-4; 9 positions match TRBD1. The CDR3 consists of 12 residues. In germline, CDR1 is ENHRY, CDR2 SYGVKD. In DNA, the CDR3 is TGTGCCATCAGTGAGTCTGGGACAGGGTTTGTTTTC. This translates into CAISESGTGFVF.

This chain joins TRBV11-2 and TRBJ2-3; TRBD2 agrees at 8 bases. The CDR3 loop spans 14 amino acids. Germline V gene lookup returns CDR1 SGHAT and CDR2 FQNNGV. Trimming at V came to 4 bases and at J to 6 bases, leaving 6 bases not matched to a gene. The CDR3 bases are TGTGCCAGCAGCTCTAGCGGGCCTGGGGATACGCAGTATTTT. It translates to CASSSSGPGDTQYF.

This clone was observed a few times. This chain uses TRBV6-1 with TRBJ1-5; D ambiguous. Germline V gene sequence: CDR1 MNHNS, CDR2 SASEGT. The CDR3 extends over 14 amino acids. Trimming removed 4 bases at V and 5 bases at J, with 12 bases between. The CDR3 reads CASSGWGNYQPQHF. In DNA form, the CDR3 reads TGTGCCAGCAGTGGATGGGGTAACTATCAGCCCCAGCATTTT.

This clone was seen just once. This chain uses TRBV23-1 with TRBJ1-1, with 8 bases that match TRBD1. TRBV23-1 is an ORF, with its function uncertain. The V and J ends lost 3 bases and 6 bases, in that order; junction bases with no gene match: 15. The CDR3 sequence is 17 residues long. CDR3 bases: TGCGCCAGCAGTCATGGACAGGGTTTGTCCATCTTCGCTGAAGCTTTCTTT. This sequence encodes CASSHGQGLSIFAEAFF.

The J gene is TRBJ2-3, the V gene TRBV11-3; D is possibly TRBD1 or TRBD2 (5 bases each). CDR1 and CDR2 (germline): SGHNT, YENEEA. The V end was cut by 7 bases, the J end by 2 bases, with 13 bases between. CDR3 length equals 14 residues. The CDR3: CASKKRGSTDTQYF. The CDR3 bases are TGTGCCAGCAAGAAACGGGGCTCCACAGATACGCAGTATTTT.

V is TRBV7-9 and J is TRBJ2-5; TRBD2 agrees at 7 bases. The CDR3 length is 15 residues. V was clipped by 5 bases and J by 2 bases; unmatched bases: 8. The V gene's germline CDR1 is SEHNR and CDR2 FQNEAQ (reference sequence). For the CDR3, the DNA is TGTGCCAGCAGCCAAGGGACTACCCTACAAGAGACCCAGTACTTC. It yields the protein CASSQGTTLQETQYF.

This chain links TRBV10-3 with TRBJ1-1, with D unresolved. V was trimmed by 3 bases and J by 1 base, leaving 12 bases between them. Germline CDR1 and CDR2: ENHRY and SYGVKD. This CDR3 contains 15 residues. The CDR3 here is CAISDRMGANTEAFF. The CDR3 DNA is TGTGCCATCAGTGACAGGATGGGTGCGAACACTGAAGCTTTCTTT.